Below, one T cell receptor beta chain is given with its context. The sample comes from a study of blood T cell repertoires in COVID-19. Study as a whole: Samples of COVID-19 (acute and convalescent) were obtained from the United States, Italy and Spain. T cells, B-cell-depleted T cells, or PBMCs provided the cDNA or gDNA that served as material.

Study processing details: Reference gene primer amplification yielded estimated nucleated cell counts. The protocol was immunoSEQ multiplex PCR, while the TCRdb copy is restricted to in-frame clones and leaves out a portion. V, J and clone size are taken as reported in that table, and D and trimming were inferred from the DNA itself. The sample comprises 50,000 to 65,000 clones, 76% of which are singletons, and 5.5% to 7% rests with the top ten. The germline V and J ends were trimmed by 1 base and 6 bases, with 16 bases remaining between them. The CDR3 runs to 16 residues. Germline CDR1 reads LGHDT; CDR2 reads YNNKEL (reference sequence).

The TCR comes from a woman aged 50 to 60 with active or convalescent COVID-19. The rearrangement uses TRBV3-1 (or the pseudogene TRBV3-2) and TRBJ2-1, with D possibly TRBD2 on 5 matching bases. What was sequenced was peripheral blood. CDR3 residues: CASSQGGGRAGNEQFF. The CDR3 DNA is TGTGCCAGCAGCCAAGGGGGTGGGCGGGCCGGCAATGAGCAGTTCTTC.